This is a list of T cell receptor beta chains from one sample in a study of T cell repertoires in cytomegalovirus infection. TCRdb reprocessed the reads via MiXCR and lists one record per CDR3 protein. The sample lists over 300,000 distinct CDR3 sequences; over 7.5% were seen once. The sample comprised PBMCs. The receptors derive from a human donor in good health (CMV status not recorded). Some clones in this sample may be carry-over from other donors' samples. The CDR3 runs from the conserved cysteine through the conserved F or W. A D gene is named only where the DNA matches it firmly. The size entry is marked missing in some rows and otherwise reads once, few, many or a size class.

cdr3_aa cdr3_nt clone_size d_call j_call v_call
CASSLFPGSYGYTF TGTGCCAGCAGCTTATTTCCCGGCAGCTATGGCTACACCTTC NA NA TRBJ1-2 TRBV7-3
CASSLGHSGLTYNEQFF TGTGCCAGCAGCTTAGGACATAGCGGCCTAACCTACAATGAGCAGTTCTTC many NA TRBJ2-1 TRBV7-9
CASSSPSDTQYF TGTGCCAGCAGTTCGCCGTCAGATACGCAGTATTTT NA NA TRBJ2-3 TRBV12-3/TRBV12-4
CSATQGTNYGYTF TGCAGTGCTACCCAGGGTACTAACTATGGCTACACCTTC few NA TRBJ1-2 TRBV20-1
CSARLAGRTDTQYF TGCAGTGCTAGACTAGCGGGGCGCACAGATACGCAGTATTTT few TRBD2 TRBJ2-3 TRBV20-1
CASSSVQGQPQHF TGTGCCAGCTCCTCCGTTCAGGGTCAGCCCCAGCATTTT few NA TRBJ1-5 TRBV6-1
CASSPLGRNYNEQFF TGTGCCAGCAGTCCCCTCGGACGGAACTACAATGAGCAGTTCTTC NA NA TRBJ2-1 TRBV12-3/TRBV12-4
CASSLSGGGHNEQFF TGCGCCAGCAGCCTAAGCGGAGGGGGCCACAATGAGCAGTTCTTC NA NA TRBJ2-1 TRBV5-1
CASSASGGNQETQYF TGTGCCAGCAGCGCTAGCGGGGGGAATCAAGAGACCCAGTACTTC many TRBD2 TRBJ2-5 TRBV9
CASSQPRDRVEGYTF TGCGCCAGCAGCCAACCAAGGGACAGGGTAGAGGGCTACACCTTC many TRBD1 TRBJ1-2 TRBV4-3
CASSVFRETGELFF TGTGCCAGCAGCGTGTTCAGGGAAACCGGGGAGCTGTTTTTT NA NA TRBJ2-2 TRBV9
CASSLAGGREGEQFF TGTGCCAGCAGTCTAGCGGGGGGGCGGGAGGGGGAGCAGTTCTTC NA TRBD2 TRBJ2-1 TRBV27
CASSPQGAYGYTF TGTGCCAGCAGCCCTCAGGGAGCGTATGGCTACACCTTC many NA TRBJ1-2 TRBV7-2
CASSLDPRRAAGGELFF TGTGCCAGCAGTCTTGACCCGCGGAGGGCAGCGGGAGGGGAGCTGTTTTTT many TRBD2 TRBJ2-2 TRBV27
CASSFRGGEGWDNEQFF TGTGCCAGCAGTTTCAGGGGCGGGGAGGGTTGGGACAATGAGCAGTTCTTC many NA TRBJ2-1 TRBV12-3/TRBV12-4
CASSYHRGQMNTEAFF TGCGCCAGCAGCTACCACAGGGGACAGATGAACACTGAAGCTTTCTTT many TRBD1 TRBJ1-1 TRBV5-1
CASSLSPLEPYEQYF TGTGCCAGCAGCTTAAGTCCCTTGGAGCCCTACGAGCAGTACTTC few NA TRBJ2-7 TRBV7-2
CASSLSGARGLGYNEQFF TGTGCCAGCAGTTTATCGGGGGCCCGCGGCCTGGGTTACAATGAGCAGTTCTTC NA NA TRBJ2-1 TRBV27
CASSLPGTGQPQHF TGTGCCAGCAGTTTACCGGGAACCGGGCAGCCCCAGCATTTT few NA TRBJ1-5 TRBV28
CASSQTGVSSYEQYF TGTGCCAGCAGTCAAACAGGGGTCTCCTCCTACGAGCAGTACTTC NA TRBD1 TRBJ2-7 TRBV12-3/TRBV12-4
CASSPKRLAGHSYNEQFF TGTGCCAGCAGTCCCAAGAGACTAGCGGGGCACTCCTACAATGAGCAGTTCTTC NA TRBD2 TRBJ2-1 TRBV27
CASSLAGQGSVEQFF TGTGCCAGCAGCTTAGCAGGACAGGGGAGCGTTGAGCAGTTCTTC many TRBD1 TRBJ2-1 TRBV7-2
CASSLTIGEQYF TGTGCCAGCAGCTTGACTATAGGCGAGCAGTACTTC many NA TRBJ2-7 TRBV7-2
CASSLSPEQYF TGTGCCAGCAGTTTATCCCCTGAGCAGTACTTC many NA TRBJ2-7 TRBV12-3/TRBV12-4
CASSFNRGQPQHF TGTGCCAGCAGTTTCAACAGAGGTCAGCCCCAGCATTTT many NA TRBJ1-5 TRBV12-3/TRBV12-4
CASRIGAGANVLTF TGTGCCAGCAGGATCGGGGCCGGGGCCAACGTCCTGACTTTC many NA TRBJ2-6 TRBV12-3/TRBV12-4
CASSSGPDGGTEAFF TGTGCCAGCAGCTCCGGGCCTGATGGGGGCACTGAAGCTTTCTTT many NA TRBJ1-1 TRBV7-9
CASSLGLAGAGTQHEQYF TGTGCCAGCAGCTTAGGACTAGCGGGGGCTGGGACCCAGCACGAGCAGTACTTC many TRBD2 TRBJ2-7 TRBV7-2
CASSPRGGPRDETQYF TGTGCCAGCAGTCCCCGGGGAGGGCCAAGAGACGAGACCCAGTACTTC NA TRBD2 TRBJ2-5 TRBV7-6
CASSLPGGAGDMNTEAFF TGTGCCAGCAGCTTGCCAGGGGGCGCGGGTGACATGAACACTGAAGCTTTCTTT many TRBD1 TRBJ1-1 TRBV7-9
CASSPRGAGSSYEQYF TGTGCCAGCAGCCCTAGGGGGGCAGGGAGCTCCTACGAGCAGTACTTC NA NA TRBJ2-7 TRBV7-9
CASNHRGLVNQPQHF TGTGCCAGCAATCACAGGGGGCTCGTAAATCAGCCCCAGCATTTT few TRBD1 TRBJ1-5 TRBV6-6
CASSFAERARNYEQYF TGTGCCAGCAGCTTCGCCGAGAGGGCCAGGAACTACGAGCAGTACTTC many NA TRBJ2-7 TRBV7-2
CASSPVSSASYEQYF TGTGCCAGCAGCCCTGTTTCTAGCGCCTCCTACGAGCAGTACTTC NA NA TRBJ2-7 TRBV7-2
CASSSVPGGLANTGELFF TGCGCCAGCAGCAGCGTCCCCGGGGGGCTGGCGAACACCGGGGAGCTGTTTTTT NA NA TRBJ2-2 TRBV5-1
CASDRGRGISAEAFF TGCGCCAGCGACAGGGGTAGGGGAATAAGCGCTGAAGCTTTCTTT many TRBD1 TRBJ1-1 TRBV4-1
CASSLRDNLYGYTF TGTGCCAGCAGCTTGAGGGACAACCTCTATGGCTACACCTTC many NA TRBJ1-2 TRBV5-6
CSARDQDSGNTEAFF TGCAGTGCTAGAGATCAGGACAGTGGTAACACTGAAGCTTTCTTT many NA TRBJ1-1 TRBV20-1
CASRHSGYNEQFF TGTGCCAGCAGACACAGTGGATACAATGAGCAGTTCTTC many NA TRBJ2-1 TRBV7-9
CASSPSGKDNEQFF TGTGCCAGCAGCCCTAGCGGGAAGGACAATGAGCAGTTCTTC NA TRBD2 TRBJ2-1 TRBV7-8
CASNDRENQPQHF TGTGCCAGCAATGACAGGGAGAATCAGCCCCAGCATTTT many TRBD1 TRBJ1-5 TRBV6-1
CASSSHALAGDHTGELFF TGTGCCAGCAGCAGTCACGCGCTAGCGGGGGACCACACCGGGGAGCTGTTTTTT many TRBD2 TRBJ2-2 TRBV7-2
CASRSTRDRIVGGYTF TGCGCCAGCAGGAGCACCCGGGACAGGATCGTAGGGGGCTACACCTTC NA TRBD1 TRBJ1-2 TRBV10-2
CASSHGQGEWKEKLFF TGTGCCAGCAGCCATGGACAGGGAGAGTGGAAGGAAAAACTGTTTTTT many TRBD1 TRBJ1-4 TRBV7-9
CASSLNTGVGTNEKLFF TGTGCCAGCAGCTTAAATACGGGGGTCGGAACTAATGAAAAACTGTTTTTT many NA TRBJ1-4 TRBV7-6
CATSDSVHPHNEQFF TGTGCCACCAGTGATTCCGTCCATCCTCACAATGAGCAGTTCTTC NA NA TRBJ2-1 TRBV24-1
CATSGFGTENQPQHF TGTGCCACCAGCGGCTTTGGGACAGAGAATCAGCCCCAGCATTTT many TRBD1 TRBJ1-5 TRBV24-1
CASSQNMGGAREQFF TGTGCCAGCAGCCAGAACATGGGGGGGGCGCGAGAGCAGTTCTTC few NA TRBJ2-1 TRBV7-6
CASSLARSSRPSSDTQYF TGTGCCAGCAGCTTAGCGCGAAGCAGCCGGCCGTCGAGCGATACGCAGTATTTT many NA TRBJ2-3 TRBV7-2
CASSFRVGTEAFF TGTGCCAGCAGTTTTAGGGTCGGGACTGAAGCTTTCTTT few NA TRBJ1-1 TRBV7-9
CASSSTLAGATTGELFF TGTGCCAGCAGCTCAACCCTAGCGGGGGCGACTACCGGGGAGCTGTTTTTT many TRBD2 TRBJ2-2 TRBV7-8
CASSTGSGRQPQHF TGTGCCAGTAGTACTGGGTCGGGGCGTCAGCCCCAGCATTTT many NA TRBJ1-5 TRBV19
CASSIPALGYTF TGTGCCAGTAGTATCCCAGCGCTCGGCTACACCTTC few NA TRBJ1-2 TRBV19
CASSESGTPAYEQYF TGTGCCAGCAGTGAATCCGGGACTCCGGCCTACGAGCAGTACTTC many NA TRBJ2-7 TRBV25-1
CASSQDNSNHYEQYF TGTGCCAGCAGCCAAGACAACAGCAATCACTACGAGCAGTACTTC many NA TRBJ2-7 TRBV3-1
CASSFRTGPSNQPQHF TGTGCCAGCAGTTTCCGGACAGGGCCCAGCAATCAGCCCCAGCATTTT many TRBD1 TRBJ1-5 TRBV12-3/TRBV12-4
CASSPPGGSYNEQFF TGTGCCAGCAGTCCTCCAGGGGGCTCCTACAATGAGCAGTTCTTC many TRBD1 TRBJ2-1 TRBV12-3/TRBV12-4
CASSLVSGTSGNNEQFF TGTGCCAGCAGCTTAGTATCCGGGACTAGCGGGAACAATGAGCAGTTCTTC many TRBD2 TRBJ2-1 TRBV7-2
CASSPTSGASTDTQYF TGTGCCAGCAGCCCCACTAGCGGGGCTAGCACAGATACGCAGTATTTT many TRBD2 TRBJ2-3 TRBV7-2